A single sample gave rise to the 24 T cell receptor beta chains below, sequenced in a study of cytotoxic CD8 clonotypes in ibrutinib-treated CLL. The assay was immunoSEQ multiplex PCR, and TCRdb's table has in-frame clones only and misses some. The table has roughly 150,000 clones, 60% to 85% seen once. This specimen consisted of PBMCs, obtained after 24 months of ibrutinib treatment. All receptors come from a human donor with chronic lymphocytic leukemia.

The chain employs TRBV4-1 and TRBJ1-1; D might be TRBD1 (6 bases). Trimming stripped 6 bases from V and 3 bases from J, with 14 bases between. CDR1 is MGHRA, CDR2 YSYEKL, per germline. CDR3 length equals 14 residues. The CDR3 DNA is TGCGCCAGCAGGTGGGACATCCGGGACACTGAAGCTTTCTTT. Translation gives CASRWDIRDTEAFF.

The chain links TRBV7-2 to TRBJ1-2; no firm D call. The CDR3 has 15 amino acids. V shed 6 bases and J shed 7 bases, with 21 bases lying between them. Germline lookup yields CDR1 SGHTA and CDR2 FQGNSA. The CDR3 DNA reads TGTGCCAGCAGACTCCCGGAGGAGTGGCGGGTTGGCTACACCTTC. Protein sequence: CASRLPEEWRVGYTF. Together with reference TRBV7-2 and TRBJ1-2, the CDR3 gives the full variable domain: GAGVSQSPSNKVTEKGKDVELRCDPISGHTALYWYRQSLGQGLEFLIYFQGNSAPDKSGLPSDRFSAERTGGSVSTLTIQRTQQEDSAVYLCASRLPEEWRVGYTFGSGTRLTVV.

The genes are TRBV5-1 and TRBJ2-6; D not resolved. The CDR3 loop spans 14 amino acids. Germline CDR1 and CDR2: SGHRS and YFSETQ. Trimming cost V 5 bases and J 2 bases, with 8 bases left between them. The CDR3 nucleotides read TGCGCCAGCAGACCCGTGGCTGGGGCCAACGTCCTGACTTTC. As protein: CASRPVAGANVLTF.

In its sample, this clone was seen a few times. This sequence joins TRBV7-9 and TRBJ2-7, with 14 bases identical to TRBD2. The germline CDR1 and CDR2 sequences are SEHNR and FQNEAQ (reference sequence). CDR3 size: 13 residues. The CDR3 protein is CARLAGGTYEQYF. The CDR3 DNA follows: TGTGCGCGACTAGCGGGAGGGACCTACGAGCAGTACTTC.

The genes are TRBV7-9 and TRBJ2-7; TRBD1 or TRBD2 may be the D gene (5 bases each). Trimming took off 0 bases at V and 4 bases at J, with 16 bases between the two ends. Germline-derived CDR1 and CDR2 are SEHNR and FQNEAQ (reference sequence). The CDR3 runs 16 residues. Here the CDR3 DNA reads TGTGCCAGCAGCTTAGCGGGGGTAGGGATGGGGTACGAGCAGTACTTC. Amino acid sequence: CASSLAGVGMGYEQYF.

This clone has just a few counts. The rearrangement joins TRBV16 to TRBJ1-4; weak D call: TRBD1 (5 bases). The germline V gene has CDR1 KGHSY and CDR2 FQNENV. Deletions cut 2 bases from V and 4 bases from J, with 14 bases between. The CDR3 has 16 amino acids. CDR3 amino acids: CASSQRWGTGNEKLFF. The DNA for the CDR3 is TGTGCCAGCAGCCAACGTTGGGGGACGGGTAATGAAAAACTGTTTTTT.

This clone was observed a handful of times. This chain uses TRBV7-3 with TRBJ2-3; 14 bases agree with TRBD2. V shed 5 bases and J 10 bases; nucleotides not matched to a gene: 20. CDR3 length: 19 residues. Germline CDR1 is SGHTA and CDR2 is FQGTGA. CDR3 amino acids: CASSLEPGTSGGQSPPQYF. CDR3 DNA: TGTGCCAGCAGCCTCGAACCCGGGACTAGCGGGGGCCAGTCCCCCCCGCAGTATTTT.

This clone was counted ten times or more. The rearrangement joins TRBV30 to TRBJ1-4, with TRBD1 matching over 9 bases. V gave up 3 bases and J gave up 5 bases; unmatched junction bases: 4. CDR1 is GTSNPN, CDR2 SVGIG, per germline (reference sequence). The CDR3 extends over 14 amino acids. The CDR3 sequence is CAWSGGTGNEKLFF. The DNA for the CDR3 is TGTGCCTGGAGCGGCGGGACAGGGAATGAAAAACTGTTTTTT.

J is TRBJ2-3 and V is TRBV9; TRBD1 is a possible D gene (6 bases). Germline V CDR1 and CDR2: SGDLS, YYNGEE. CDR3 size: 14 residues. The V end was cut by 3 bases, the J end by 4 bases, with 12 bases between. This CDR3 reads CASSARTEADTQYF. For the CDR3, the DNA is TGTGCCAGCAGCGCACGGACAGAAGCAGATACGCAGTATTTT.

This chain links TRBV6-1 with TRBJ2-5; TRBD1 matches at 7 bases. CDR3 length: 14 residues. After removal of 6 bases from V and 2 bases from J, the junction contained 6 bases not matched to a gene. Per the germline V gene, CDR1 is MNHNS and CDR2 is SASEGT. The CDR3 coding sequence is TGTGCCAGCAGCTACCGGGACAGACAAGAGACCCAGTACTTC. This codes for CASSYRDRQETQYF.

The V and J genes are TRBV27 and TRBJ2-5; D gene uncertain. Trimming cost V 6 bases and J 1 base, with 12 bases left between them. This CDR3 has 14 amino acids. Germline V gives CDR1 MNHEY, CDR2 SMNVEV (reference sequence). The CDR3 DNA reads as TGTGCCAGCAGCCCCAGAATCGTCCAAGAGACCCAGTACTTC. Its protein is CASSPRIVQETQYF.

This clone was recorded once. This chain connects TRBV7-2 to TRBJ2-2; D unclear. The CDR3 totals 13 residues. Germline V gene data show CDR1 as SGHTA and CDR2 as FQGNSA. Between the trimmed V and J ends, which lost 5 bases and 7 bases, there was a span of 11 bases. CDR3 protein: CASSTGLGGELFF. The CDR3 nucleotides are TGTGCCAGCAGCACCGGCCTGGGCGGGGAGCTGTTTTTT.

This clone was seen once. V usage is TRBV19 and J usage is TRBJ1-2, with 10 bases aligning to TRBD1. Germline trimming cut 4 bases from V and 3 bases from J; bases unmatched to any gene: 8. Germline V gene data show CDR1 as LNHDA and CDR2 as SQIVND (reference sequence). The CDR3 spans 16 residues. This chain's CDR3 is CASSTRQGAHYYGYTF. In DNA, the CDR3 is TGTGCCAGTAGTACCAGACAGGGGGCGCATTACTATGGCTACACCTTC. Combining the CDR3 with reference TRBV19 and TRBJ1-2 gives the whole variable domain DGGITQSPKYLFRKEGQNVTLSCEQNLNHDAMYWYRQDPGQGLRLIYYSQIVNDFQKGDIAEGYSVSREKKESFPLTVTSAQKNPTAFYLCASSTRQGAHYYGYTFGSGTRLTVV.

The chain employs TRBV28 and TRBJ1-1, with a tentative D call TRBD1 (6 bases). Per the germline V gene, CDR1 is MDHEN and CDR2 is SYDVKM. This CDR3 has 14 amino acids. V was shortened by 8 bases and J by 5 bases, with 18 bases between the two germline ends. CDR3 DNA: TGTGCCAGCGCTGGGGGGGCGCTGGGGACTGAAGCTTTCTTT. Translated: CASAGGALGTEAFF.

The genes are TRBV30 and TRBJ2-7; D unclear. V lost 2 bases to trimming and J lost 7 bases, with 9 bases between them. The CDR3 runs 11 residues. From germline, CDR1 is GTSNPN and CDR2 SVGIG (reference sequence). Here the CDR3 reads CAWSRAGEQYF. CDR3 DNA sequence: TGTGCCTGGAGTCGAGCTGGTGAGCAGTACTTC.

The chain is built from TRBV18 and TRBJ2-1; no firm D call. The CDR3 consists of 14 residues. Per the germline V gene, CDR1 is KGHSH and CDR2 is LQKENI. V was pared by 1 base and J by 6 bases, with 10 bases between. The CDR3 spells CASSPQNSFNEQFF. The CDR3 DNA is TGTGCCAGCTCACCACAGAATAGCTTCAATGAGCAGTTCTTC.

The V and J genes are TRBV30 and TRBJ2-7, with D tentatively TRBD2 (5 bases). Germline V gives CDR1 GTSNPN, CDR2 SVGIG (reference sequence). V shed 1 base and J shed 0 bases, with 7 bases lying between them. CDR3 length: 13 residues. Here the CDR3 DNA reads TGTGCCTGGAGTGGGCTAGCCTCCTACGAGCAGTACTTC. Translating gives CAWSGLASYEQYF.

V gene TRBV27 combines with J gene TRBJ2-5; no clear D gene. V was shortened by 2 bases and J by 1 base, with 11 bases between the two germline ends. The CDR3 runs to 15 residues. Germline lookup yields CDR1 MNHEY and CDR2 SMNVEV (reference sequence). In DNA, the CDR3 is TGTGCCAGCAGTTTAGTTCGGGCCAGCCAAGAGACCCAGTACTTC. Its translation is CASSLVRASQETQYF.

This chain uses TRBV4-3 with TRBJ1-6; D unclear. The germline gives CDR1 LGHNA, CDR2 YSLEER. The CDR3 is 16 amino acids. The V end was cut by 4 bases, the J end by 5 bases, with 15 bases between. CDR3 sequence: CASSPGPQNHNSPLHF. Written as DNA, the CDR3 is TGCGCCAGCAGCCCTGGACCGCAGAACCATAATTCACCCCTCCACTTT.

A single count supports this clone. The chain uses TRBV21-1 and TRBJ2-7. TRBV21-1 counts as a pseudogene. CDR3 size: 12 residues. CDR3 protein: CASSSRPNEQYF. CDR3 DNA: TGTGCCAGCAGCAGCCGGCCGAACGAGCAGTACTTC.

This clone was picked up many times. V gene TRBV7-2 combines with J gene TRBJ2-3; D is perhaps TRBD1 (5 bases). Per germline, CDR1 SGHTA and CDR2 FQGNSA. V lost 1 base and J 10 bases, leaving 9 bases between the germline ends. The length of the CDR3 is 12 residues. CDR3 protein: CASSLGWGPQYF. DNA for the CDR3: TGTGCCAGCAGCTTAGGTTGGGGCCCGCAGTATTTT.

V usage is TRBV6-5 and J usage is TRBJ2-1, with 8 nucleotides matching TRBD2. Trimming cost V 4 bases and J 1 base; bases outside gene matches: 0. The CDR3 is made up of 14 amino acids. Germline V gene lookup returns CDR1 MNHEY and CDR2 SVGAGI. CDR3 protein: CASSSGGSYNEQFF. The DNA of the CDR3 is TGTGCCAGCAGTTCGGGGGGGTCCTACAATGAGCAGTTCTTC.

This clone was counted only a few times. This chain joins TRBV7-2 and TRBJ2-3; TRBD1 is a possible D gene (6 bases). Deletions cut 1 base from V and 0 bases from J, with 8 bases between. This CDR3 comprises 15 residues. Germline V gives CDR1 SGHTA, CDR2 FQGNSA. The CDR3 spells CASSLGGTSTDTQYF. The CDR3 DNA reads TGTGCCAGCAGCTTAGGGGGGACAAGCACAGATACGCAGTATTTT. The full variable domain, in which reference TRBV7-2 and TRBJ2-3 provide the parts outside the CDR3, is GAGVSQSPSNKVTEKGKDVELRCDPISGHTALYWYRQSLGQGLEFLIYFQGNSAPDKSGLPSDRFSAERTGGSVSTLTIQRTQQEDSAVYLCASSLGGTSTDTQYFGPGTRLTVL.

V usage is TRBV27 and J usage is TRBJ2-6, with 9 bases identical to TRBD1. The CDR3 is 16 amino acids. Germline CDR1 MNHEY, CDR2 SMNVEV (reference sequence). The trim removed 11 bases at V and 0 bases at J, leaving 8 bases unmatched. In DNA, the CDR3 is TGTGCCCCAAGGACAGGGGACTTCTCTGGGGCCAACGTCCTGACTTTC. As protein: CAPRTGDFSGANVLTF.